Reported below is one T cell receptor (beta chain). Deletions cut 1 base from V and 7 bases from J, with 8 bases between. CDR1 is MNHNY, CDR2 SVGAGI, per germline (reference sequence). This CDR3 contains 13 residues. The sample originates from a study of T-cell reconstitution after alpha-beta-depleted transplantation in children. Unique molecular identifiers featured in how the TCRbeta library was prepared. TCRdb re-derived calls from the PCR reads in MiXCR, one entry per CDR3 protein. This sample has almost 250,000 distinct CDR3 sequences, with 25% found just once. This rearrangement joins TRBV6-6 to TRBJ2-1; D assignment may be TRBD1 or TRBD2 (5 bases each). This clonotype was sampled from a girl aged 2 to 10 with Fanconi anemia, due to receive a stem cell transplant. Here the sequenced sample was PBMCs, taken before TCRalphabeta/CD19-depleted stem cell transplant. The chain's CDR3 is CASSYYGGNEQFF. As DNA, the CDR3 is TGTGCCAGCAGTTACTATGGGGGAAATGAGCAGTTCTTC.